The clone carrying this T cell receptor (beta chain) was counted a few times. As yet, its antigen is unknown. This sample stems from a study of identical twins. Study observations and caveats: With abundant cord blood beta clonotypes, insertions were fewer; memory repertoires showed no such pattern. Out-of-frame beta sequences exhibited a weaker degree of excess twin sharing.

Every one of the donors was a healthy Caucasian. Unique molecular identifiers were present on cDNA, and template switching added a universal primer site. TCRdb re-derived calls from the 5' RACE reads in MiXCR, one entry per CDR3 protein. The table records 1.5 million or so distinct CDR3 sequences, around 33% of them present only once. The V end lost 0 bases, the J end lost 1 base, and 12 bases lay between the germline ends. This CDR3 is 16 amino acids long. CDR1 and CDR2 (germline): LGHDT, YNNKEL (reference sequence). This rearrangement joins TRBV3-1 to TRBJ1-2; the D gene is possibly TRBD1 (6 bases). The source is a newborn girl in good health. The material sequenced was cord blood. The CDR3 loop is CASSQDLTGFNYGYTF. The CDR3, as DNA: TGTGCCAGCAGCCAAGATCTTACAGGGTTTAACTATGGCTACACCTTC.